The next 25 T cell receptor beta chains were all read from a single sample in a study of PD-1 blockade in mismatch repair-deficient tumors. This table comes from immunoSEQ multiplex PCR, and its TCRdb copy is limited to in-frame clones, with some not included. Among about 51,000 clones listed, approximately 81% were seen once. The source material was peripheral blood, sampled 20 weeks after starting pembrolizumab. These receptor sequences come from an adult with mismatch repair-deficient cancer.

Written as DNA, the CDR3 is TGTGCCAGCAGCCCACCGGAATCCGGGCGTCACTACGAGCAGTACTTC. Translated: CASSPPESGRHYEQYF. V is TRBV7-2 and J is TRBJ2-7; D ambiguous. The CDR3 covers 16 residues. The V gene's germline CDR1 is SGHTA and CDR2 FQGNSA. V dropped 5 bases and J dropped 3 bases, with 20 bases sitting between them.

Written as DNA, the CDR3 is TGCGCCAGCAGCTTGATAGCGGCGGGAGCCTACGAGCAGTACTTC. Translated, it gives CASSLIAAGAYEQYF. The chain is built from TRBV5-1 and TRBJ2-7; TRBD2 aligns across 7 bases. Trimming took 1 base from V and 2 from J; bases not matched to a gene: 6. CDR1 is SGHRS, CDR2 YFSETQ, per germline. The CDR3 runs 15 residues.

This sequence joins TRBV6-5 and TRBJ2-7; D is unresolved. With 4 bases removed from V and 5 bases from J, the gap between germline ends came to 9 bases. CDR3 length: 12 residues. Germline V gene data show CDR1 as MNHEY and CDR2 as SVGAGI. CDR3 residues: CASSSRLDEQYF. CDR3 DNA: TGTGCCAGCAGTTCCCGCCTTGACGAGCAGTACTTC.

V is TRBV9 and J is TRBJ2-5; 10 bases map to TRBD1. V lost 3 bases to trimming and J lost 4 bases; unmatched junction nucleotides: 6. Germline V gene lookup returns CDR1 SGDLS and CDR2 YYNGEE. The CDR3 covers 15 residues. The CDR3 spells CASSEYGQGGETQYF. CDR3 in DNA: TGTGCCAGCAGCGAATACGGACAGGGGGGAGAGACCCAGTACTTC. The entire variable domain, with the rest obtained from reference TRBV9 and TRBJ2-5, is as follows: DSGVTQTPKHLITATGQRVTLRCSPRSGDLSVYWYQQSLDQGLQFLIQYYNGEERAKGNILERFSAQQFPDLHSELNLSSLELGDSALYFCASSEYGQGGETQYFGPGTRLLVL.

The chain uses TRBV5-3 and TRBJ1-1, with D unclear. Being an ORF, TRBV5-3 has a function that is uncertain. V lost 10 bases and J 1 base, leaving 8 bases between the germline ends. The CDR3 spans 11 residues. CDR3 sequence (DNA): TGTGCCCCTGCACCGAACACTGAAGCTTTCTTT. Its translation is CAPAPNTEAFF.

V usage is TRBV11-2 and J usage is TRBJ2-5, with TRBD2 identical over 11 bases. V dropped 2 bases and J dropped 6; count of bases not matched to a gene: 5. The CDR3 has 15 residues. Germline V CDR1 and CDR2: SGHAT, FQNNGV. In DNA form, the CDR3 reads TGTGCCAGCAGCTTAAGACTAGCGGGAAAAAAGACCCAGTACTTC. This codes for CASSLRLAGKKTQYF.

DNA for the CDR3: TGTGCCATGGGACTAGCGGGAACAGATACGCAGTATTTT. Amino acids: CAMGLAGTDTQYF. This sequence joins TRBV10-3 and TRBJ2-3; TRBD2 agrees at 13 bases. J lost 3 bases, V lost 9 bases, and 0 bases had no gene match. Per germline, CDR1 ENHRY and CDR2 SYGVKD. This CDR3 has 13 amino acids.

The rearrangement links TRBV20-1 to TRBJ1-1; D is perhaps TRBD1 (5 bases). Germline values: CDR1 DFQATT, CDR2 SNEGSKA (reference sequence). CDR3 size: 11 residues. In DNA form, the CDR3 reads TGCAGCCCCGCGAGGGGCACTGAAGCTTTCTTT. Encoded protein: CSPARGTEAFF.

The rearrangement uses TRBV5-8 and TRBJ2-2; D unclear. Per germline, CDR1 SGHTS and CDR2 YDEGEE. The CDR3 consists of 15 residues. The V end was cut by 1 base, the J end by 2 bases, with 9 bases between. The DNA for the CDR3 is TGTGCCAGCAGCTTGTGGCAGGTTAACACCGGGGAGCTGTTTTTT. Its translation is CASSLWQVNTGELFF.

The chain employs TRBV28 and TRBJ2-2; D gene uncertain. Trimming shortened V by 5 bases and J by 3 bases, and 4 bases separated the two germline ends. Germline lookup yields CDR1 MDHEN and CDR2 SYDVKM. CDR3 length: 12 residues. The CDR3 region is CASSIDTGELFF. CDR3 nucleotides: TGTGCCAGCAGTATAGACACCGGGGAGCTGTTTTTT.

V usage is TRBV6-6 and J usage is TRBJ1-1, with TRBD1 matching over 10 bases. Germline V lookup: CDR1 MNHNY, CDR2 SVGAGI (reference sequence). V lost 4 bases to trimming and J lost 1 base; unmatched junction nucleotides: 0. The CDR3 has 14 residues. The CDR3 here is CASSWTGGNTEAFF. In DNA, the CDR3 is TGTGCCAGCAGTTGGACAGGGGGGAACACTGAAGCTTTCTTT.

This clone was picked up one time. The chain couples TRBV27 to TRBJ1-1; D perhaps matches TRBD1 (5 bases). The V and J ends lost 7 bases and 1 base respectively, with 10 bases between them. Germline assignment: CDR1 MNHEY and CDR2 SMNVEV (reference sequence). The CDR3 length is 13 residues. CDR3 sequence reads: CASKWGQNTEAFF. CDR3 DNA sequence: TGTGCCAGCAAGTGGGGCCAGAACACTGAAGCTTTCTTT.

This chain links TRBV29-1 with TRBJ2-3, with TRBD2 matching 11 bases. V was pared by 7 bases and J by 14 bases, with 8 bases of the junction left unmatched. This CDR3 contains 11 residues. Germline CDR1 and CDR2: SQVTM and ANQGSEA. CDR3 bases: TGCAGCGGTACCGGGACTAGCGGTCGGTATTTT. This codes for CSGTGTSGRYF.

The chain links TRBV5-1 to TRBJ2-5, with 7 bases aligning to TRBD2. Germline CDR1 and CDR2: SGHRS and YFSETQ. Unmatched junction bases numbered 9, after V lost 0 bases and J lost 4 bases. The CDR3 consists of 16 residues. The CDR3 bases are TGCGCCAGCAGCTTGGGGCTAGCGGCCGGTTCAGAGACCCAGTACTTC. Its translation is CASSLGLAAGSETQYF.

The table lists this clone with a few counts. The genes are TRBV20-1 and TRBJ1-1; D is perhaps TRBD1 (5 bases). The ends were cut back, 6 bases at V and 9 bases at J, with 11 bases in the middle. The CDR3 totals 10 residues. Germline CDR1 is DFQATT and CDR2 is SNEGSKA (reference sequence). The CDR3 bases are TGCAGTGCGAGGGGAAGTAAAGCTTTCTTT. Translation: CSARGSKAFF.

The chain carries TRBV9 and TRBJ1-2; D is ambiguous. The CDR3 has 15 amino acids. V was shortened by 1 base and J by 1 base, with 11 bases between the two germline ends. In germline, CDR1 is SGDLS, CDR2 YYNGEE. This CDR3 reads CASSVSPTINYGYTF. In nucleotides, the CDR3 is TGTGCCAGCAGCGTAAGTCCCACCATTAACTATGGCTACACCTTC.

This rearrangement joins TRBV10-1 to TRBJ2-3, with D uncertain. This CDR3 spans 16 amino acids. Germline loops: CDR1 WNHNN, CDR2 SYGVQD (reference sequence). V gave up 3 bases and J gave up 1 base, with 14 bases separating them. The CDR3 DNA is TGCGCCAGCAGTGACCCAAGGCAGGCGGGCACAGATACGCAGTATTTT. Translation: CASSDPRQAGTDTQYF.

V gene TRBV2 combines with J gene TRBJ2-3; 10 bases agree with TRBD2. V was clipped by 4 bases and J by 3 bases; unmatched bases: 4. The CDR3 spans 15 residues. Germline V lookup: CDR1 SNHLY, CDR2 FYNNEI. CDR3 DNA sequence: TGTGCCAGCAGTGTGGAGCGGGAGGGGACAGATACGCAGTATTTT. This sequence encodes CASSVEREGTDTQYF.

The V call is TRBV4-3, the J call TRBJ1-4, with D tentatively TRBD1 (5 bases). CDR3 size: 11 residues. The germline gives CDR1 LGHNA, CDR2 YSLEER. The V and J ends lost 6 bases and 7 bases respectively, with 6 bases between them. DNA for the CDR3: TGCGCCAGCAGGGGACGTGAAAAACTGTTTTTT. Amino acid sequence: CASRGREKLFF.

The genes are TRBV28 and TRBJ2-3; D is unclear. The CDR3 extends over 14 amino acids. Germline V gene sequence: CDR1 MDHEN, CDR2 SYDVKM. V was pared by 5 bases and J by 0 bases, with 9 bases between. This chain's CDR3 is CASSPRPSTDTQYF. The CDR3 DNA is TGTGCCAGCAGTCCCAGACCTAGCACAGATACGCAGTATTTT.

The chain couples TRBV7-3 to TRBJ2-5, with D possibly matching TRBD1 (5 bases). In germline, CDR1 is SGHTA, CDR2 FQGTGA. V lost 4 bases to trimming and J lost 1 base, with 13 bases between them. There are 15 residues in the CDR3. DNA for the CDR3: TGTGCCAGCAGCTCAGGCCAAGGGGCCCAAGAGACCCAGTACTTC. Translated: CASSSGQGAQETQYF.

The chain carries TRBV5-1 and TRBJ1-2, with D possibly matching TRBD1 (5 bases). This CDR3 contains 14 residues. Germline-derived CDR1 and CDR2 are SGHRS and YFSETQ. V lost 8 bases and J lost 4, with 18 bases in between. As DNA, the CDR3 is TGCGCCAGTTCAGCGGAGGGGCCGGCCTATGGCTACACCTTC. Translating gives CASSAEGPAYGYTF.

The chain combines TRBV11-2 with TRBJ2-7; D not certain. The CDR3 sequence is 13 residues long. Deletions cut 1 base from V and 3 bases from J, with 7 bases between. Looked up from germline, CDR1 is SGHAT and CDR2 is FQNNGV. As DNA, the CDR3 is TGTGCCAGCAGCTTAGTAACTTACTACGAGCAGTACTTC. It encodes CASSLVTYYEQYF.

This rearrangement joins TRBV19 to TRBJ1-1; no definite D call. CDR3 length: 13 amino acids. Deletions cut 1 base from V and 4 bases from J, with 7 bases between. The V gene's germline CDR1 is LNHDA and CDR2 SQIVND (reference sequence). The CDR3 reads CASSIGEITEAFF. In nucleotides, the CDR3 is TGTGCCAGTAGTATAGGGGAAATCACTGAAGCTTTCTTT.

The V gene is TRBV11-3, the J gene TRBJ2-1, with unresolved D. The germline V gene encodes CDR1 SGHNT and CDR2 YENEEA. CDR3 length equals 15 residues. Trimming left V 1 base short and J 2 bases short, with 9 bases between. The CDR3 is CASSLGERTYNEQFF. The CDR3 DNA reads TGTGCCAGCAGCTTAGGGGAACGGACCTACAATGAGCAGTTCTTC. Based on the CDR3 plus reference TRBV11-3 and TRBJ2-1, the full variable domain is EAGVVQSPRYKIIEKKQPVAFWCNPISGHNTLYWYLQNLGQGPELLIRYENEEAVDDSQLPKDRFSAERLKGVDSTLKIQPAELGDSAVYLCASSLGERTYNEQFFGPGTRLTVL.